What follows are 17 T cell receptor beta chains derived from one specimen sequenced in a study of blood T cells in healthy people across ages. Primed by a sample-barcoded 5' primer and a J-beta primer mix, a second PCR proceeded for 7 to 11 cycles. TCRdb re-analysed the 5' RACE reads in MiXCR, keeping a single row per CDR3 protein. Among about 930,000 distinct CDR3 sequences listed, around 29% were seen once. The same data also went into a second study, on T cells of mothers and their children.

Sequenced sample: blood. Receptor source: a woman aged 40 to 55 in good health.

A few counts support this clonotype. The chain joins TRBV12-3 or TRBV12-4 to TRBJ2-3; D uncertain. This CDR3 is built from 15 residues. Trimming removed 0 bases from V and 4 bases from J, with 11 bases in between. The CDR3 region is CASSLAVSNPDTQYF. CDR3 DNA sequence: TGTGCCAGCAGTTTAGCCGTATCAAACCCAGATACGCAGTATTTT.

This clonotype was detected once. The CDR3 DNA reads TGCAGTGCTAGAGTCTGGACAGGATACCAAGAGACCCAGTTCTTC. It codes for CSARVWTGYQETQFF. The J gene is TRBJ2-5, the V gene TRBV20-1; 7 bases match TRBD1. With the DNA end fitting TRBJ2-1 better, the J assignment may be wrong. Germline V gene data show CDR1 as DFQATT and CDR2 as SNEGSKA (reference sequence). The length of the CDR3 is 15 residues.

This sequence joins TRBV12-3 or TRBV12-4 and TRBJ1-1; the D gene is possibly TRBD1 (6 bases). Trimming took off 6 bases at V and 1 base at J, with 9 bases between the two ends. The CDR3 length is 13 residues. Here the CDR3 reads CASRVDRNTEAFF. DNA of the CDR3: TGTGCCAGCAGAGTGGACAGGAACACTGAAGCTTTCTTT.

The CDR3 loop is CASSVGAASSKFF. CDR3 nucleotides: TGTGCCAGCAGCGTAGGGGCCGCGAGTTCGAAGTTCTTC. The rearrangement links TRBV9 to TRBJ2-1; D is unresolved. The CDR3 has 13 amino acids. V was cut by 0 bases and J by 14 bases, with 15 bases left in between. CDR1 is SGDLS and CDR2 is YYNGEE in the germline V gene.

Details on this clonotype: The junction and the germline gene differ at one end; a read error may be behind it. DNA of the CDR3: TGTGCCAGCTCACCACAGGGACAGACGGGGGGCTACGCCTTC. The encoded protein is CASSPQGQTGGYAF. The chain is built from TRBV18 and TRBJ1-2; TRBD1 matches 7 bases. This CDR3 contains 14 residues. Germline-derived CDR1 and CDR2 are KGHSH and LQKENI.

A few counts support this clonotype. V and J are TRBV7-2 and TRBJ2-1; D is unresolved. Germline V gene data show CDR1 as SGHTA and CDR2 as FQGNSA. The CDR3 totals 13 residues. The germline V and J ends were trimmed by 4 bases and 2 bases, with 6 bases remaining between them. The CDR3 is CASSSITYNEQFF. CDR3 DNA: TGTGCCAGCAGCTCGATCACCTACAATGAGCAGTTCTTC. The full variable domain, its missing parts supplied by reference TRBV7-2 and TRBJ2-1, is GAGVSQSPSNKVTEKGKDVELRCDPISGHTALYWYRQSLGQGLEFLIYFQGNSAPDKSGLPSDRFSAERTGGSVSTLTIQRTQQEDSAVYLCASSSITYNEQFFGPGTRLTVL.

This clonotype was detected a few times. The rearrangement joins TRBV5-1 to TRBJ2-5; D is unclear. Between the trimmed V and J ends, which lost 4 bases and 1 base, there was a span of 11 bases. Germline V gives CDR1 SGHRS, CDR2 YFSETQ. This CDR3 is built from 14 residues. CDR3 loop: CASSATPAQETQYF. DNA for the CDR3: TGCGCCAGCAGCGCGACCCCTGCCCAAGAGACCCAGTACTTC. Combining the CDR3 with reference TRBV5-1 and TRBJ2-5 gives the whole variable domain KAGVTQTPRYLIKTRGQQVTLSCSPISGHRSVSWYQQTPGQGLQFLFEYFSETQRNKGNFPGRFSGRQFSNSRSEMNVSTLELGDSALYLCASSATPAQETQYFGPGTRLLVL.

This clonotype was detected only a few times. The V gene is TRBV20-1, the J gene TRBJ1-2; 8 bases agree with TRBD1. The junction had 8 bases not matched to a gene; V was cut back by 6 bases and J by 5 bases. The germline CDR1 and CDR2 sequences are DFQATT and SNEGSKA (reference sequence). The CDR3 has 13 amino acids. The DNA for the CDR3 is TGCAGTGCCAACCAGGGGGCTGGGTATGGCTACACCTTC. Translation gives CSANQGAGYGYTF.

Worth noting for this clonotype: With a much larger clone just one base away, this may be a read error. V gene TRBV24-1 combines with J gene TRBJ2-7, with TRBD1 as a possible D gene (6 bases). V was clipped by 7 bases and J by 1 base, with 10 bases between them. CDR3 size: 13 residues. CDR1 and CDR2 from the germline V gene are KGHDR and SFDVKD. CDR3 loop: CATRLGASYEQYF. In nucleotides, the CDR3 is TGTGCCACCAGGTTGGGGGCGTCCTACGAGCAGTACTTC.

This chain uses TRBV7-2 with TRBJ2-5, with D hard to call. There are 14 residues in the CDR3. Looked up from germline, CDR1 is SGHTA and CDR2 is FQGNSA. V lost 1 base and J 1 base, leaving 7 bases between the germline ends. The CDR3 sequence: CASSLDYSQETQYF. The CDR3 region has the DNA TGTGCCAGCAGCTTAGACTACAGCCAAGAGACCCAGTACTTC.

This chain uses TRBV7-9 with TRBJ1-1; no firm D call. The CDR3 extends over 16 amino acids. V was shortened by 5 bases and J by 3 bases, with 19 bases between the two germline ends. CDR1 and CDR2 from the germline V gene are SEHNR and FQNEAQ (reference sequence). CDR3 amino acids: CASSAQATRRDTEAFF. The CDR3 nucleotides read TGTGCCAGCAGCGCCCAGGCAACTCGGAGGGACACTGAAGCTTTCTTT. The variable domain in full, with the rest retrieved from reference TRBV7-9 and TRBJ1-1, is DTGVSQNPRHKITKRGQNVTFRCDPISEHNRLYWYRQTLGQGPEFLTYFQNEAQLEKSRLLSDRFSAERPKGSFSTLEIQRTEQGDSAMYLCASSAQATRRDTEAFFGQGTRLTVV.

This chain joins TRBV12-3 or TRBV12-4 and TRBJ1-5, with D possibly being TRBD1 (5 bases). V was trimmed by 4 bases and J by 5 bases, leaving 15 bases between them. The CDR3 runs to 15 residues. The CDR3 nucleotides are TGTGCCAGCAGTTCGACACAGGTTGATGATCAGCCCCAGCATTTT. This encodes CASSSTQVDDQPQHF.

As to this clonotype: This may stem from a read error, because a much larger clone lies one nucleotide away. The chain has TRBV13 and TRBJ1-1; the D is unclear. Germline values: CDR1 PRHDT, CDR2 FYEKMQ (reference sequence). The CDR3 totals 13 residues. CDR3 in amino acids: CTSSPQMNTEAFF. CDR3 coding DNA: TGTACCAGCAGCCCACAGATGAACACTGAAGCTTTCTTT.

This chain links TRBV7-2 with TRBJ1-2; D perhaps matches TRBD1 (5 bases). Per the germline V gene, CDR1 is SGHTA and CDR2 is FQGNSA. V was cut by 1 base and J by 8 bases, with 14 bases left in between. This CDR3 is 14 amino acids long. CDR3 in amino acids: CASSLDAGVKGYTF. The CDR3 nucleotides read TGTGCCAGCAGCTTAGACGCGGGGGTAAAGGGCTACACCTTC.

This clonotype was recorded many times. The genes are TRBV7-8 and TRBJ2-3; 8 bases match TRBD2. The CDR3 runs 17 residues. Losses at the gene ends were 3 bases for V and 0 bases for J; bases not matched to a gene: 8. The germline gives CDR1 SGHVS, CDR2 FQNEAQ. The CDR3 loop is CASSLHRLAPSTDTQYF. CDR3 sequence (DNA): TGTGCCAGCAGCTTGCACAGACTAGCGCCTAGCACAGATACGCAGTATTTT.

The chain carries TRBV9 and TRBJ1-3; D uncertain. The V gene's germline CDR1 is SGDLS and CDR2 YYNGEE. CDR3 length equals 17 residues. V lost 4 bases and J 0 bases, leaving 17 bases between the germline ends. The chain's CDR3 is CASSPQGQTFSGNTIYF. The CDR3 DNA is TGTGCCAGCAGCCCCCAAGGGCAGACCTTCTCTGGAAACACCATATATTTT.

This clonotype has at least ten counts. The rearrangement links TRBV12-3 or TRBV12-4 to TRBJ1-5, with D unclear. CDR3 length equals 14 residues. V was clipped by 5 bases and J by 0 bases, with 8 bases between them. The CDR3 here is CASSRGNSNQPQHF. The DNA for the CDR3 is TGTGCCAGCAGTAGAGGGAATAGCAATCAGCCCCAGCATTTT.